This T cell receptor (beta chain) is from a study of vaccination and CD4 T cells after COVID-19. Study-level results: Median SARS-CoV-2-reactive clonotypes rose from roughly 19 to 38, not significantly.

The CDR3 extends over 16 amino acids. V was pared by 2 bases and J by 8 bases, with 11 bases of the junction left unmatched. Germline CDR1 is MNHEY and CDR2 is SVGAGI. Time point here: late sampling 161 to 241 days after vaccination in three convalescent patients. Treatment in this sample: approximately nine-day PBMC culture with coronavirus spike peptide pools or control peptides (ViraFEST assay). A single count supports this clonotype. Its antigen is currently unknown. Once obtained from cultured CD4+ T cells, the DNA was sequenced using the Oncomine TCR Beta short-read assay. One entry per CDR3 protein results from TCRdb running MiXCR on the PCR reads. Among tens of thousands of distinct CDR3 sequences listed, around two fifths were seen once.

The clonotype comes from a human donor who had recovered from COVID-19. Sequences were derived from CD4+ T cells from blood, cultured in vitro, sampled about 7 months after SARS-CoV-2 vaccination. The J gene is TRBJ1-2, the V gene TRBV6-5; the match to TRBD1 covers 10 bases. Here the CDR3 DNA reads TGTGCCAGCAGTTACCAACCCGGGACAGGGGCTCGAGGCTACACCTTC. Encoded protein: CASSYQPGTGARGYTF.